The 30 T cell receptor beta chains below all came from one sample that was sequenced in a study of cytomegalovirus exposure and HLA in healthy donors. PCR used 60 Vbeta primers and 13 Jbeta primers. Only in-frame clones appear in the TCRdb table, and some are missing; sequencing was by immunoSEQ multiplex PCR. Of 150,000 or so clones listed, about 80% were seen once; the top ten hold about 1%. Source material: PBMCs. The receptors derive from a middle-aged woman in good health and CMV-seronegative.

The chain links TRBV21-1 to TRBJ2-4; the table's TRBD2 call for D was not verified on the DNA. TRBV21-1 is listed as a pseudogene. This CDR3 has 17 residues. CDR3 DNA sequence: TGTGCCAGCAGCAAAGGGGGGGTTTTCAATTCCGAAAACATTCAGTACTTC. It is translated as CASSKGGVFNSENIQYF.

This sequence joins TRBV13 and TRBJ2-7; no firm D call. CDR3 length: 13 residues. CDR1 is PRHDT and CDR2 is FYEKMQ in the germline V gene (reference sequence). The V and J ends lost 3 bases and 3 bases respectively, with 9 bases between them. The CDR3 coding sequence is TGTGCCAGCAGCTTTTACAGAAACTACGAGCAGTACTTC. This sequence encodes CASSFYRNYEQYF.

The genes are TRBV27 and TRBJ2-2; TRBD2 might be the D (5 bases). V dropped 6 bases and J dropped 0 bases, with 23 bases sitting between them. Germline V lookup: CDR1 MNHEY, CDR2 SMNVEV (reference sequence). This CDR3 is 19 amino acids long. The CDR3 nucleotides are TGTGCCAGCAGCCGTAGTTTGAGCCCGGGAACCACGAACACCGGGGAGCTGTTTTTT. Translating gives CASSRSLSPGTTNTGELFF.

CDR3 coding DNA: TGTGCCAGCAGTGAATCGGGCAGGGGCGATAGCGGGGAGCTGTTTTTT. This gives the protein CASSESGRGDSGELFF. The gene calls are TRBV6-1 and TRBJ2-2; weak D call: TRBD1 (6 bases). Trimming cost V 2 bases and J 7 bases, with 17 bases left between them. Germline V gene lookup returns CDR1 MNHNS and CDR2 SASEGT. The CDR3 is made up of 16 amino acids.

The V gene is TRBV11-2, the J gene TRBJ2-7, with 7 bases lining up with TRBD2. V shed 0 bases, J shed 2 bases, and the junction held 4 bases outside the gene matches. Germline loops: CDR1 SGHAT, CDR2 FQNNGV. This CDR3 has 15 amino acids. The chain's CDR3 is CASSLDEGGAYEQYF. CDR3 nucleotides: TGTGCCAGCAGCTTAGACGAGGGAGGGGCCTACGAGCAGTACTTC.

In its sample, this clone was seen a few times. The CDR3 DNA sequence: TGTGCCAGCAGTTTTTTTGAAGGGAAGGGGGTAAATGAGCAGTTCTTC. Translation: CASSFFEGKGVNEQFF. The rearrangement uses TRBV28 and TRBJ2-1; D perhaps matches TRBD1 (6 bases). The CDR3 is made up of 16 amino acids. V lost 3 bases and J lost 7, with 19 bases in between. Germline V lookup: CDR1 MDHEN, CDR2 SYDVKM.

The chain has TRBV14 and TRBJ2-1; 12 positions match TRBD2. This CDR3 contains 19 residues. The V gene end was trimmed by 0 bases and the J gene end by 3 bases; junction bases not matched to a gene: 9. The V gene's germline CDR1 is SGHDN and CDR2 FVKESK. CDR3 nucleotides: TGTGCCAGCAGCCAAGATAGAGGGACTAGCGGGCTTTACTACAATGAGCAGTTCTTC. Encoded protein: CASSQDRGTSGLYYNEQFF.

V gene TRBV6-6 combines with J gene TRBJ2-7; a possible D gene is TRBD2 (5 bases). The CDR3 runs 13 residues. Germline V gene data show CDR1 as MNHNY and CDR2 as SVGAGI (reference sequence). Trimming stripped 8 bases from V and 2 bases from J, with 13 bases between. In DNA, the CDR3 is TGTGCCAGCTGTCGAGGGTTCACCTACGAGCAGTACTTC. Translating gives CASCRGFTYEQYF.

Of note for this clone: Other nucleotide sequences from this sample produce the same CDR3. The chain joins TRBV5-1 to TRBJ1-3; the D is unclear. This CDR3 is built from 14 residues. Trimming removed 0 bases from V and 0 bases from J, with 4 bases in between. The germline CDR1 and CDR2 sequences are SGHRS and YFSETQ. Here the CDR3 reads CASSLGSSGNTIYF. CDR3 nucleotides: TGCGCCAGCAGCTTGGGGAGCTCTGGAAACACCATATATTTT. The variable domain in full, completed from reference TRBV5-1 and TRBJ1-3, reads KAGVTQTPRYLIKTRGQQVTLSCSPISGHRSVSWYQQTPGQGLQFLFEYFSETQRNKGNFPGRFSGRQFSNSRSEMNVSTLELGDSALYLCASSLGSSGNTIYFGEGSWLTVV.

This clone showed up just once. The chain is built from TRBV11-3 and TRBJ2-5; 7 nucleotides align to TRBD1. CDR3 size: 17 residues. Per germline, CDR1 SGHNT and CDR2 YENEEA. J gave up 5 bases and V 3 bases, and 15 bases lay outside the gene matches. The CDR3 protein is CASSFGRSTGAVETQYF. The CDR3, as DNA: TGTGCCAGCAGCTTTGGCCGGTCCACAGGGGCGGTGGAGACCCAGTACTTC.

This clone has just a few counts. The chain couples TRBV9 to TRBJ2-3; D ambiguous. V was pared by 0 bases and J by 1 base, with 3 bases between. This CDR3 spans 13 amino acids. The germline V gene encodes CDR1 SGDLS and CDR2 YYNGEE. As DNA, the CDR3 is TGTGCCAGCAGCGTAGCGGGCACAGATACGCAGTATTTT. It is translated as CASSVAGTDTQYF.

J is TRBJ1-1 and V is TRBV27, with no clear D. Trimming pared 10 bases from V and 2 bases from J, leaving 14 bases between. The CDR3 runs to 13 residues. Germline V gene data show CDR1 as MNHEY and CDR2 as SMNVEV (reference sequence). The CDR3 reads CATQRTKNTEAFF. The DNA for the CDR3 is TGTGCCACCCAACGGACTAAAAACACTGAAGCTTTCTTT.

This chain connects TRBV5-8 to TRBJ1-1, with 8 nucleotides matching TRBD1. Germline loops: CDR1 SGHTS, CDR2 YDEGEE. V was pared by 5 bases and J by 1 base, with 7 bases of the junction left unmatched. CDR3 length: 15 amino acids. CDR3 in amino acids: CASRLTGGPNTEAFF. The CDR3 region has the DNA TGTGCCAGCAGGTTAACAGGGGGGCCGAACACTGAAGCTTTCTTT.

This CDR3 reads CASSYSGGSGNTIYF. The CDR3 DNA reads TGTGCCAGCAGTTACTCGGGGGGCTCTGGAAACACCATATATTTT. The V gene is TRBV6-5, the J gene TRBJ1-3, with a tentative D call TRBD1 (5 bases). Trimming removed 0 bases from V and 0 bases from J, with 6 bases in between. Germline values: CDR1 MNHEY, CDR2 SVGAGI. CDR3 length: 15 residues.

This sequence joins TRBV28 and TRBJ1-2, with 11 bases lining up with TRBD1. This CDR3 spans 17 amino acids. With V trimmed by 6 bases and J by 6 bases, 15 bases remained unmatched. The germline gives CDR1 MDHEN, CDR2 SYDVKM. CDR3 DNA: TGTGCCAGCAGCCCCGGGTTCGCCGGACAGGGGGCGAATGGCTACACCTTC. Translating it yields CASSPGFAGQGANGYTF.

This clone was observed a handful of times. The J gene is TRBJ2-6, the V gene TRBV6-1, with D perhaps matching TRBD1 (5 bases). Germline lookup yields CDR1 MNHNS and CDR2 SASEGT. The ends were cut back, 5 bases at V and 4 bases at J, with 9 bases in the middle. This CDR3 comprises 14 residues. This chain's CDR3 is CASSQGAGANVLTF. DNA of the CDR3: TGTGCCAGCAGTCAGGGTGCCGGGGCCAACGTCCTGACTTTC.

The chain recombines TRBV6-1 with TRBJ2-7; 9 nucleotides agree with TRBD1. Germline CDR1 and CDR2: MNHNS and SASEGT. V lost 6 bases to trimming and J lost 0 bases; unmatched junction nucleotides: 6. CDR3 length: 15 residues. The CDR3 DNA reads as TGTGCCAGCAGCATCGGACAGGGGCCCTCCTACGAGCAGTACTTC. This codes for CASSIGQGPSYEQYF.

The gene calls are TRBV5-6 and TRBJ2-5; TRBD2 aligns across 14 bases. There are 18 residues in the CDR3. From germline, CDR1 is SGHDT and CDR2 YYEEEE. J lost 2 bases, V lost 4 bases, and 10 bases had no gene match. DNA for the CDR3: TGTGCCAGCAGCGGCGGGACTAGCGGGAGAGTAAGGCAAGAGACCCAGTACTTC. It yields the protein CASSGGTSGRVRQETQYF.

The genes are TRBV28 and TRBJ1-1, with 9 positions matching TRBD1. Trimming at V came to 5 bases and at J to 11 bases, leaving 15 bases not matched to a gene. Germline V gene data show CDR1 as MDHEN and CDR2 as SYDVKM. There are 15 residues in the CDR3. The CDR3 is CASSLTTGTGSDAFF. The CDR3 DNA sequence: TGTGCCAGCAGTCTAACAACCGGGACAGGGAGTGACGCTTTCTTT.

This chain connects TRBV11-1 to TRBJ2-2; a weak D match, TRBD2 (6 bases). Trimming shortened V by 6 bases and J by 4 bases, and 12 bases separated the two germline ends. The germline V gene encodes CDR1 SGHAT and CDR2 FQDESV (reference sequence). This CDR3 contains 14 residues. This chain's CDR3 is CASSSSDGTGELFF. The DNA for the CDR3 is TGTGCCAGCAGTTCTAGCGACGGCACCGGGGAGCTGTTTTTT.

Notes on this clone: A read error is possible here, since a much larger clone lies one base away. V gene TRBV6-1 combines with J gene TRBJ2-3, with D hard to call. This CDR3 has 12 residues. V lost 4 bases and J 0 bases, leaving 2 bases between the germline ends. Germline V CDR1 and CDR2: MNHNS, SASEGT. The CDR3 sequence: CASSASTDTQYF. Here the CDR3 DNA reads TGTGCCAGCAGTGCTAGCACAGATACGCAGTATTTT.

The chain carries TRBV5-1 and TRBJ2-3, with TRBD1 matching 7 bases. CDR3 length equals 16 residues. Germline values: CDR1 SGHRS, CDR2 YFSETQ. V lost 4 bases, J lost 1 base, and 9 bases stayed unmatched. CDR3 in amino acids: CASSITGAMGTDTQYF. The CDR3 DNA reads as TGCGCCAGCAGCATCACAGGGGCAATGGGCACAGATACGCAGTATTTT.

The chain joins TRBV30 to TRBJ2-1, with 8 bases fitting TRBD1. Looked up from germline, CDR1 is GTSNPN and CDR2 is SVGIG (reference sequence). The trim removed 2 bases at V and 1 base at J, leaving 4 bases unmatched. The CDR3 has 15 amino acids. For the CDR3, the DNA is TGTGCCTGGAGTTCGGACAGGGCTTCCTACAATGAGCAGTTCTTC. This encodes CAWSSDRASYNEQFF.

CDR3 nucleotide sequence: TGCGCCAGCAGCCAAGAACCTAGCGGGAGAGCAAGGGACAATGAGCAGTTCTTC. Its translation: CASSQEPSGRARDNEQFF. The chain combines TRBV4-1 with TRBJ2-1; 10 bases map to TRBD2. Per the germline V gene, CDR1 is MGHRA and CDR2 is YSYEKL. The V segment lost 0 bases and the J segment 5 bases; nucleotides outside the gene matches: 10. The CDR3 is 18 amino acids.

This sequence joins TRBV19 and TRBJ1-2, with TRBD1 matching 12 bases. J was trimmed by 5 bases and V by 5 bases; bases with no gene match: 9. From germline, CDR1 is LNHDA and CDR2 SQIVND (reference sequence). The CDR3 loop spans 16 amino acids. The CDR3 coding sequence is TGTGCCAGTAGTGTTCCCGGGGACAGGGGGCAATATGGCTACACCTTC. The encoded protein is CASSVPGDRGQYGYTF.

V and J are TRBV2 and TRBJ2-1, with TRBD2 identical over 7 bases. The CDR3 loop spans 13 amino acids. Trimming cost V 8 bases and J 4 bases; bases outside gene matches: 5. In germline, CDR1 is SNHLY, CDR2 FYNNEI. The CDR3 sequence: CASETSLYNEQFF. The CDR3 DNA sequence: TGTGCCAGCGAGACTAGCCTATACAATGAGCAGTTCTTC.

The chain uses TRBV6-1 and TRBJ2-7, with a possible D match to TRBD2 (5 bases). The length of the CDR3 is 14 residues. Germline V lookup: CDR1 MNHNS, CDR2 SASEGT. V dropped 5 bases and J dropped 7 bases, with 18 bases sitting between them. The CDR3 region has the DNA TGTGCCAGCAGTCCACTGGCGGGCCCTTGGGAGCAGTACTTC. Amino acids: CASSPLAGPWEQYF.

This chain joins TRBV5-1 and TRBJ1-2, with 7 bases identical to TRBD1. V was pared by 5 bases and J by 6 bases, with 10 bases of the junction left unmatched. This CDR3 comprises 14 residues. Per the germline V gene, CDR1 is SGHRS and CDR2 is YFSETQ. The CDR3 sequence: CASRNPLQGHGYTF. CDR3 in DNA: TGCGCCAGCAGAAACCCTTTACAGGGGCATGGCTACACCTTC.

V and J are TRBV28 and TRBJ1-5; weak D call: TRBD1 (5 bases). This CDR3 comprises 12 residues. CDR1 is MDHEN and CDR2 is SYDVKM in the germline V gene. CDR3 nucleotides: TGTGCGGCCAGGGTTAGCAATCAGCCCCAGCATTTT. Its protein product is CAARVSNQPQHF.

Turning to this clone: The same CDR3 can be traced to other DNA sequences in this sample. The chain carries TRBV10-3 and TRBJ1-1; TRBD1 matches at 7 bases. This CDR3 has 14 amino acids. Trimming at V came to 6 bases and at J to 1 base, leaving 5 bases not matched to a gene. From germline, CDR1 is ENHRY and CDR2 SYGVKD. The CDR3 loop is CAISRDRENTEAFF. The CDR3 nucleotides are TGTGCCATCAGCCGAGACAGGGAGAACACTGAAGCTTTCTTT.